The 23 T cell receptor beta chains given below trace back to one sample, sequenced in a study of cytomegalovirus exposure and HLA in healthy donors (dated by TCRdb to the late 2010s). Library creation used the immunoSEQ multiplex PCR assay. For the multiplex PCR, a mixture combining 60 forward primers for TCR Vbeta segments and 13 reverse primers for TCR Jbeta segments was used. TCRdb took over this immuneACCESS table, retaining in-frame rearrangements with V and J assigned. Such tables are incomplete; in checked studies, under half of the missing clones stem from an unresolved V gene, and the remainder is unexplained. The sample yields about 220,000 clones; around 79% were counted once. Over 1.5% of the sample belongs to the ten largest clones. Sequencing was performed on PBMCs. These receptor sequences come from a male donor in good health and CMV-seronegative.

The CDR3 is CASSTSGQGETQYF. DNA of the CDR3: TGCGCCAGCAGCACTAGCGGGCAGGGAGAGACCCAGTACTTC. This rearrangement joins TRBV5-1 to TRBJ2-5; TRBD2 matches 9 bases. CDR3 length: 14 amino acids. V lost 4 bases and J lost 4; bases outside the gene matches: 5. Germline V gives CDR1 SGHRS, CDR2 YFSETQ.

The genes are TRBV30 and TRBJ1-4; 8 positions match TRBD1. This CDR3 is 14 amino acids long. The germline gives CDR1 GTSNPN, CDR2 SVGIG (reference sequence). V lost 3 bases to trimming and J lost 6 bases; unmatched junction nucleotides: 6. Here the CDR3 DNA reads TGTGCCTGGAGACTATGGACAGGGCATGAAAAACTGTTTTTT. The encoded protein is CAWRLWTGHEKLFF. The full variable domain, completed using reference TRBV30 and TRBJ1-4, is SQTIHQWPATLVQPVGSPLSLECTVEGTSNPNLYWYRQAAGRGLQLLFYSVGIGQISSEVPQNLSASRPQDRQFILSSKKLLLSDSGFYLCAWRLWTGHEKLFFGSGTQLSVL.

The chain combines TRBV10-3 with TRBJ2-1; 8 bases align to TRBD1. There are 15 residues in the CDR3. CDR1 and CDR2 from the germline V gene are ENHRY and SYGVKD. V lost 10 bases to trimming and J lost 7 bases; unmatched junction nucleotides: 15. The CDR3 nucleotides are TGTGCCACCTCGAGGCTAGGACAGGGTCAGAATGAGCAGTTCTTC. It codes for CATSRLGQGQNEQFF.

This clone was counted a single time. The CDR3 DNA follows: TGTGCCAGCAGTGACCAGGGGGGAAAAAATCAGCCCCAGCATTTT. Residues: CASSDQGGKNQPQHF. The rearrangement uses TRBV6-1 and TRBJ1-5; 7 positions match TRBD1. Germline CDR1 and CDR2: MNHNS and SASEGT. J gave up 4 bases and V 3 bases, and 6 bases lay outside the gene matches. This CDR3 region has 15 residues.

This clone has a handful of counts. The V gene is TRBV5-1, the J gene TRBJ2-7, with D perhaps TRBD1 (6 bases). CDR3 length equals 15 residues. Looked up from germline, CDR1 is SGHRS and CDR2 is YFSETQ. V lost 0 bases and J 0 bases, leaving 10 bases between the germline ends. This CDR3 reads CASSLGRGYSYEQYF. The CDR3 nucleotides are TGCGCCAGCAGCTTGGGCAGGGGCTACTCCTACGAGCAGTACTTC.

V usage is TRBV7-6 and J usage is TRBJ2-5; tentatively, D is TRBD1 (5 bases). The CDR3 sequence is 12 residues long. CDR1 and CDR2 (germline): SGHVS, FNYEAQ. The V and J ends lost 6 bases and 1 base respectively, with 6 bases between them. This chain's CDR3 is CASRDIQETQYF. CDR3 nucleotides: TGTGCCAGCAGGGACATCCAAGAGACCCAGTACTTC.

CDR3 in DNA: TGTGCCAGCAGCTTGTATGGGCGCGAGCAGTACTTC. It specifies CASSLYGREQYF. The chain carries TRBV5-4 and TRBJ2-7; D remains unclear. The CDR3 loop spans 12 amino acids. Germline CDR1 and CDR2: SGHNT and YYREEE (reference sequence). With 1 base removed from V and 6 bases from J, the gap between germline ends came to 8 bases.

The chain has TRBV28 and TRBJ1-6; no definite D call. The CDR3 sequence is 15 residues long. CDR1 is MDHEN, CDR2 SYDVKM, per germline. With 7 bases removed from V and 4 bases from J, the gap between germline ends came to 14 bases. The CDR3 region has the DNA TGTGCCAGCAACGATGTGACGGGATATAATTCACCCCTCCACTTT. Translating gives CASNDVTGYNSPLHF.

V is TRBV7-9 and J is TRBJ2-1; possible D gene TRBD2, 5 bases. V shed 0 bases and J shed 3 bases, with 9 bases lying between them. CDR1 is SEHNR, CDR2 FQNEAQ, per germline (reference sequence). CDR3 length: 15 amino acids. The CDR3 spells CASSLARGGYNEQFF. The CDR3 DNA sequence: TGTGCCAGCAGCTTAGCGAGAGGAGGCTACAATGAGCAGTTCTTC.

The chain combines TRBV5-1 with TRBJ1-1; 7 bases align to TRBD1. Germline lookup yields CDR1 SGHRS and CDR2 YFSETQ. CDR3 length: 15 amino acids. V gave up 9 bases and J gave up 1 base; unmatched junction bases: 12. DNA of the CDR3: TGCGCCACTGCGACCAGGGGGGACGGGAACACTGAAGCTTTCTTT. Protein sequence: CATATRGDGNTEAFF.

The chain uses TRBV15 and TRBJ2-7; 9 positions match TRBD2. V lost 0 bases and J lost 5; bases outside the gene matches: 8. Germline loops: CDR1 LNHNV, CDR2 YYDKDF (reference sequence). There are 16 residues in the CDR3. The CDR3 sequence is CATSRDWASGINEQYF. CDR3 bases: TGTGCCACCAGCAGAGATTGGGCTAGCGGGATCAACGAGCAGTACTTC.

CDR3 nucleotide sequence: TGCAGCGTCTCTGGACAGGGGGGAATCACCGGGGAGCTGTTTTTT. This encodes CSVSGQGGITGELFF. This rearrangement joins TRBV29-1 to TRBJ2-2; 10 bases are shared with TRBD1. This CDR3 is built from 15 residues. Unmatched junction bases numbered 8, after V lost 6 bases and J lost 4 bases. Per the germline V gene, CDR1 is SQVTM and CDR2 is ANQGSEA.

The chain is built from TRBV10-1 and TRBJ1-5; weak D call: TRBD1 (5 bases). Germline CDR1 reads WNHNN; CDR2 reads SYGVQD (reference sequence). The CDR3 length is 15 residues. V lost 2 bases and J 0 bases, leaving 8 bases between the germline ends. The CDR3, as DNA: TGCGCCAGCAGTGAGGGCAGGGTTAGCAATCAGCCCCAGCATTTT. Encoded protein: CASSEGRVSNQPQHF.

The table lists this clone with a count of one. The V call is TRBV19, the J call TRBJ1-4, with D unclear. Germline loops: CDR1 LNHDA, CDR2 SQIVND (reference sequence). Trimming shortened V by 2 bases and J by 6 bases, and 7 bases separated the two germline ends. The CDR3 runs 13 residues. The CDR3 region has the DNA TGTGCCAGTAGTATAACTAACGATGAAAAACTGTTTTTT. Its translation is CASSITNDEKLFF.

CDR3 in amino acids: CASSNRDTANEKLFF. CDR3 nucleotides: TGTGCCAGCAGTAACCGGGACACAGCTAATGAAAAACTGTTTTTT. The J gene is TRBJ1-4, the V gene TRBV6-1, with a possible D match to TRBD1 (6 bases). This CDR3 is built from 15 residues. Germline-derived CDR1 and CDR2 are MNHNS and SASEGT. V was pared by 5 bases and J by 3 bases, with 13 bases between.

The J gene is TRBJ2-7, the V gene TRBV27; a possible D gene is TRBD1 (6 bases). Germline CDR1 reads MNHEY; CDR2 reads SMNVEV (reference sequence). This CDR3 has 16 residues. Trimming removed 2 bases from V and 4 bases from J, with 18 bases in between. The CDR3 loop is CASSLVGPVQGYEQYF. For the CDR3, the DNA is TGTGCCAGCAGTTTAGTCGGGCCCGTCCAGGGGTACGAGCAGTACTTC.

V gene TRBV7-9 combines with J gene TRBJ1-3, with D unresolved. The V gene's germline CDR1 is SEHNR and CDR2 FQNEAQ (reference sequence). This CDR3 contains 17 residues. V was clipped by 1 base and J by 0 bases, with 13 bases between them. CDR3 residues: CASSLVATVNSGNTIYF. DNA for the CDR3: TGTGCCAGCAGCTTAGTCGCAACAGTTAACTCTGGAAACACCATATATTTT.

This chain links TRBV6-6 with TRBJ1-5; a weak D match, TRBD1 (6 bases). Per germline, CDR1 MNHNY and CDR2 SVGAGI (reference sequence). This CDR3 contains 15 residues. The V end was cut by 3 bases, the J end by 2 bases, with 11 bases between. The CDR3 DNA reads TGTGCCAGCAGTTATCGGTCAGGGGGCAATCAGCCCCAGCATTTT. Translating gives CASSYRSGGNQPQHF.

Only one count was recorded for this clone. This sequence joins TRBV4-3 and TRBJ2-7; a weak D match, TRBD2 (5 bases). Between the trimmed V and J ends, which lost 0 bases and 3 bases, there was a span of 9 bases. The germline V gene encodes CDR1 LGHNA and CDR2 YSLEER. This CDR3 is built from 14 residues. The CDR3 here is CASSQDSGIYEQYF. CDR3 coding DNA: TGCGCCAGCAGCCAAGACTCGGGGATCTACGAGCAGTACTTC.

The rearrangement links TRBV9 to TRBJ1-2; D gene unclear. Germline assignment: CDR1 SGDLS and CDR2 YYNGEE. The CDR3 runs 17 residues. The V end lost 2 bases, the J end lost 0 bases, and 17 bases lay between the germline ends. The CDR3 nucleotides read TGTGCCAGCAGCGTGGAGCCGGCGGGGAGATCTAACTATGGCTACACCTTC. Translation gives CASSVEPAGRSNYGYTF.

This chain uses TRBV30 with TRBJ1-1; D unresolved. CDR3 length equals 12 residues. CDR1 and CDR2 from the germline V gene are GTSNPN and SVGIG (reference sequence). Trimming shortened V by 2 bases and J by 6 bases, and 10 bases separated the two germline ends. CDR3 in DNA: TGTGCCTGGAGTAGAGGAGGCGCTGAAGCTTTCTTT. Protein product: CAWSRGGAEAFF.

The chain joins TRBV27 to TRBJ1-2; 8 bases line up with TRBD1. CDR3 size: 13 residues. Looked up from germline, CDR1 is MNHEY and CDR2 is SMNVEV (reference sequence). Trimming at V came to 2 bases and at J to 8 bases, leaving 4 bases not matched to a gene. Written as DNA, the CDR3 is TGTGCCAGCAGTTTAAGCAGGGGGCAAGGCTACACCTTC. It is translated as CASSLSRGQGYTF.

The rearrangement joins TRBV9 to TRBJ2-5, with 14 bases matching TRBD2. The CDR3 contains 16 residues. V gave up 3 bases and J gave up 4 bases; unmatched junction bases: 5. The germline CDR1 and CDR2 sequences are SGDLS and YYNGEE. This CDR3 is CASSAGLAGVRETQYF. The CDR3 coding sequence is TGTGCCAGCAGCGCGGGACTAGCGGGAGTCAGAGAGACCCAGTACTTC.